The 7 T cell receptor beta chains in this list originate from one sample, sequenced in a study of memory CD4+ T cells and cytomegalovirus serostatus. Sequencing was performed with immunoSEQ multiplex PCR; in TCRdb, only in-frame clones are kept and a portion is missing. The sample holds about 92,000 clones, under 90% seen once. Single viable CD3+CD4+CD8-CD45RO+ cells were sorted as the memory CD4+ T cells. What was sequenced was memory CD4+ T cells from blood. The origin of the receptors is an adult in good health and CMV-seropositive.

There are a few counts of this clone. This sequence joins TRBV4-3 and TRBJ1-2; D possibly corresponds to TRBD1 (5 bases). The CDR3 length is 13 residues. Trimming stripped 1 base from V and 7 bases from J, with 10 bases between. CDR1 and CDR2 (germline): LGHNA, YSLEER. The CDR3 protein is CASSQGGGAGYTF. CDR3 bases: TGCGCCAGCAGCCAAGGGGGAGGGGCTGGCTACACCTTC.

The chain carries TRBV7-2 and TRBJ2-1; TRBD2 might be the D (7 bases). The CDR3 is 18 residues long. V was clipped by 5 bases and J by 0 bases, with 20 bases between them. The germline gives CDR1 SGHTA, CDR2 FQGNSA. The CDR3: CASSPRGVAGSSYNEQFF. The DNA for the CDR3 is TGTGCCAGCAGCCCAAGGGGGGTAGCGGGCAGCTCCTACAATGAGCAGTTCTTC.

In nucleotides, the CDR3 is TGTGCCAGCAGCGGGAGGACTAGCGGGAGTCACGAGCAGTACTTC. It yields the protein CASSGRTSGSHEQYF. V and J are TRBV5-8 and TRBJ2-7; 13 nucleotides line up with TRBD2. CDR1 is SGHTS and CDR2 is YDEGEE in the germline V gene. V was pared by 4 bases and J by 5 bases, with 6 bases of the junction left unmatched. This CDR3 has 15 amino acids.

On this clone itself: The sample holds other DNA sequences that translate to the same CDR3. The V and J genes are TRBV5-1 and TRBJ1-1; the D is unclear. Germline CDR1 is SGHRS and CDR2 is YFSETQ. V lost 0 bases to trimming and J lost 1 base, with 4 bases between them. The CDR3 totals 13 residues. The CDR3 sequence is CASSLDTNTEAFF. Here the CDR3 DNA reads TGCGCCAGCAGCTTGGATACGAACACTGAAGCTTTCTTT.

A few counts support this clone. CDR3 bases: TGCGCCAGCACCGTCGGGGCGGCTCGGAACACTGAAGCTTTCTTT. The encoded protein is CASTVGAARNTEAFF. The chain links TRBV10-2 to TRBJ1-1, with TRBD1 as a possible D gene (5 bases). Germline V gene sequence: CDR1 WSHSY, CDR2 SAAADI. CDR3 length equals 15 residues. V lost 7 bases and J 1 base, leaving 16 bases between the germline ends.

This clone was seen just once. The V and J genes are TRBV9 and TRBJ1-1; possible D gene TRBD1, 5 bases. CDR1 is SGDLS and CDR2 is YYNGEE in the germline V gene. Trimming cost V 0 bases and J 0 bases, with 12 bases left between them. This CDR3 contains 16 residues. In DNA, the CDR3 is TGTGCCAGCAGCGTAGGAGGCAGGGCGATGAACACTGAAGCTTTCTTT. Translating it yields CASSVGGRAMNTEAFF.

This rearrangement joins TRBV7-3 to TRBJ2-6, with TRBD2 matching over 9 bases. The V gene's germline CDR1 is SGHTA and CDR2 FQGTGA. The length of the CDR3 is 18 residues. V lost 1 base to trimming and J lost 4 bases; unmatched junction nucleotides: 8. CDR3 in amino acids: CASSLRGGRASGANVLTF. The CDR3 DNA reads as TGTGCCAGCAGCTTAAGGGGCGGGAGGGCCTCCGGGGCCAACGTCCTGACTTTC. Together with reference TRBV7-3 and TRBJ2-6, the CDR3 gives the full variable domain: GAGVSQTPSNKVTEKGKYVELRCDPISGHTALYWYRQSLGQGPEFLIYFQGTGAADDSGLPNDRFFAVRPEGSVSTLKIQRTERGDSAVYLCASSLRGGRASGANVLTFGAGSRLTVL.